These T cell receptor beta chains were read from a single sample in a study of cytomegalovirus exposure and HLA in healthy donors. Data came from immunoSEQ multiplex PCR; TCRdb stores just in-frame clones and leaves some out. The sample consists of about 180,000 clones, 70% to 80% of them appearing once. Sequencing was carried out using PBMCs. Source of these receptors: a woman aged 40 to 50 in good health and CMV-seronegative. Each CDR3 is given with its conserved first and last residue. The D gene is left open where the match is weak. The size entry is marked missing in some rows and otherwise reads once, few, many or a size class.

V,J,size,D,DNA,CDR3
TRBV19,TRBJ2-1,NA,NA,TGTGCCAGTAGTATAGATTCGATGATAGCCTACAATGAGCAGTTCTTC,CASSIDSMIAYNEQFF
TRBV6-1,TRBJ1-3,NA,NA,TGTGCCAGCAGAAAACAGGCCCCCTCTGGAAACACCATATATTTT,CASRKQAPSGNTIYF
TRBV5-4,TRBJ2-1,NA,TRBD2,TGTGCCAGCAGCACCTCCGGGACTAGTTACAATGAGCAGTTCTTC,CASSTSGTSYNEQFF
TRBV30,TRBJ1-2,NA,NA,TGTGCCTGGAGTGTAAAGGGGCCGCTCGGCTACACCTTC,CAWSVKGPLGYTF
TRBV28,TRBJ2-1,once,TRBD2,TGTGCCAGCAGGACCCTAGCGGGAGGATTATTTCGCTCCTACAATGAGCAGTTCTTC,CASRTLAGGLFRSYNEQFF
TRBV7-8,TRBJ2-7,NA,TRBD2,TGTGCCAGCAGCTTAGGAGGTCTAGCGGGGCAAAGATACGAGCAGTACTTC,CASSLGGLAGQRYEQYF
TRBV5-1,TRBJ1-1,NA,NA,TGCGCCAGCAGCTTGCCGGGGGTGGAGAACACTGAAGCTTTCTTT,CASSLPGVENTEAFF
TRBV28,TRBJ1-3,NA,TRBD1,TGTGCCAGCAGTTCGACAGGGGGCTTAGGAAACACCATATATTTT,CASSSTGGLGNTIYF
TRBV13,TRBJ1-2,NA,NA,TGTGCCAGCAGCCAAAGCGCGGGTTATGGCTACACCTTC,CASSQSAGYGYTF
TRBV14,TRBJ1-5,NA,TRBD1,TGTGCCAGCAGTCCCACAGGGGGCAGGCAGCCCCAGCATTTT,CASSPTGGRQPQHF
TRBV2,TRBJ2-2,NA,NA,TGTGCCAGCAGTGCAGGGCCCGCGAACACCGGGGAGCTGTTTTTT,CASSAGPANTGELFF
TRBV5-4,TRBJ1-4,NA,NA,TGTGCCAGCAGCTTATCCGGGACTAATGAAAAACTGTTTTTT,CASSLSGTNEKLFF
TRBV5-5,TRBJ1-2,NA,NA,TGTGCCAGCACCTCGCTGGGCACAGGGAGCTATGGCTACACCTTC,CASTSLGTGSYGYTF
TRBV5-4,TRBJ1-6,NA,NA,TGTGCCAGCAGCTGGGGGGGAGACCCTTCACCCCTCCACTTT,CASSWGGDPSPLHF
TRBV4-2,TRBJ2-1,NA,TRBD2,TGTGCCAGCAGCCAAGATAATCAGGGACTAGCGGAGAATGAGCAGTTCTTC,CASSQDNQGLAENEQFF
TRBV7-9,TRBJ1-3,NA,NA,TGTGCCAGCAGCTTAGGCTCTGAGGACACCATATATTTT,CASSLGSEDTIYF
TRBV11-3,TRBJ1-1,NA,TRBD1,TGTGCCAGCAGATTCGAACAGGGGGCGAAAACTGAAGCTTTCTTT,CASRFEQGAKTEAFF
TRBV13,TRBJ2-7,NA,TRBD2,TGTGCCAGCAGCTGGGGACTAGATCCGCGCTTCGTCTCCTACGAGCAGTACTTC,CASSWGLDPRFVSYEQYF
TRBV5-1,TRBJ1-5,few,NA,TGCGCCAGCAGCCCGACAGGCGGTCAGGAGCCCCAGCATTTT,CASSPTGGQEPQHF
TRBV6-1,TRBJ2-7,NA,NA,TGTGCCAGCAGTGAAACGGTGGAGCAGTACTTC,CASSETVEQYF
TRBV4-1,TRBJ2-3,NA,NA,TGCGCCAGCAGCCAAAGTGGACTTTCCAATACGCAGTATTTT,CASSQSGLSNTQYF
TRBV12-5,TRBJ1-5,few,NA,TGTGCTAGTGGTACCGGTGATCAGCCCCAGCATTTT,CASGTGDQPQHF
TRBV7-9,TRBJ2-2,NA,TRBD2,TGTGCCAGCAGCTTCCGGACTAGCGGGGGGATAACCGGGGAGCTGTTTTTT,CASSFRTSGGITGELFF
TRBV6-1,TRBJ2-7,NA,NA,TGTGCCAGCAGTGAAGCGCGGGGAGACTACGAGCAGTACTTC,CASSEARGDYEQYF
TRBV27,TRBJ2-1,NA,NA,TGTGCCAGCAGCTATGACAATGAGCAGTTCTTC,CASSYDNEQFF
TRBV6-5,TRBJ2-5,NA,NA,TGTGCCAGCAGTTACAAGCGGCCTTTTAGGGGGGAGACCCAGTACTTC,CASSYKRPFRGETQYF